This entry lists 22 T cell receptor beta chains sequenced from one sample in a study of blood T cells in healthy people across ages. Using a J-beta primer mix together with a sample-barcoded 5' primer, a second PCR was run for roughly 7 to 11 cycles. Using its own MiXCR run on the 5' RACE reads, TCRdb lists one record per CDR3 protein. The table has roughly 2 million distinct CDR3 sequences, 49% seen once. The sequenced sample was blood. These receptors were taken from a woman in her thirties or forties in good health.

This clonotype showed up just a few times. The rearrangement links TRBV12-3 or TRBV12-4 to TRBJ2-7; D not resolved. CDR3 length equals 12 residues. The germline V and J ends were trimmed by 3 bases and 5 bases, with 8 bases remaining between them. The CDR3 coding sequence is TGTGCCAGCAGTTTTTGGACCGACGAGCAGTACTTC. Its translation is CASSFWTDEQYF.

This chain links TRBV28 with TRBJ1-4; 7 bases align to TRBD1. Per germline, CDR1 MDHEN and CDR2 SYDVKM. The CDR3 totals 14 residues. V shed 7 bases, J shed 10 bases, and the junction held 12 bases outside the gene matches. CDR3 amino acids: CASTASAGGGKLFF. In nucleotides, the CDR3 is TGTGCCAGCACCGCCTCGGCAGGGGGTGGAAAACTGTTTTTT.

V usage is TRBV7-2 and J usage is TRBJ2-5; 7 bases match TRBD2. Germline trimming cut 1 base from V and 7 bases from J; bases unmatched to any gene: 9. The CDR3 length is 15 residues. Germline V gene data show CDR1 as SGHTA and CDR2 as FQGNSA. The CDR3 DNA is TGTGCCAGCAGCTTAGGAGGTGGGGGGGTGGTGACCCAGTACTTC. This gives the protein CASSLGGGGVVTQYF.

The chain joins TRBV5-4 to TRBJ2-1, with 10 bases aligning to TRBD1. The V segment lost 2 bases and the J segment 9 bases; nucleotides outside the gene matches: 17. The CDR3 runs 18 residues. Germline assignment: CDR1 SGHNT and CDR2 YYREEE (reference sequence). The CDR3 nucleotides are TGTGCCAGCAGCTTAGACCCCCCGGGACAGGGGAAGGGACGTGAGCAGTTCTTC. It is translated as CASSLDPPGQGKGREQFF. The whole variable domain, filled in from reference TRBV5-4 and TRBJ2-1, reads ETGVTQSPTHLIKTRGQQVTLRCSSQSGHNTVSWYQQALGQGPQFIFQYYREEENGRGNFPPRFSGLQFPNYSSELNVNALELDDSALYLCASSLDPPGQGKGREQFFGPGTRLTVL.

The chain employs TRBV20-1 and TRBJ1-2; D gene ambiguous. The ends were cut back, 6 bases at V and 8 bases at J, with 10 bases in the middle. The V gene's germline CDR1 is DFQATT and CDR2 SNEGSKA (reference sequence). The CDR3 is 10 residues long. CDR3 sequence: CSATLGGYTF. The CDR3 bases are TGCAGTGCGACCCTCGGGGGCTACACCTTC.

The chain joins TRBV24-1 to TRBJ2-5; a weak D match, TRBD2 (6 bases). There are 13 residues in the CDR3. V lost 5 bases to trimming and J lost 9 bases, with 15 bases between them. Germline CDR1 KGHDR, CDR2 SFDVKD. The chain's CDR3 is CATSGPRWGAQYF. Written as DNA, the CDR3 is TGTGCCACCAGTGGACCTCGATGGGGGGCCCAGTACTTC.

This clonotype was seen only a few times. Here the CDR3 reads CASSDKPDTQYF. The CDR3 DNA is TGTGCCAGCAGCGATAAGCCGGATACGCAGTATTTT. The chain couples TRBV9 to TRBJ2-3; D is unresolved. Trimming cost V 3 bases and J 6 bases, with 8 bases left between them. Germline CDR1 and CDR2: SGDLS and YYNGEE. The CDR3 contains 12 residues.

The CDR3 sequence is CASSTGQGNYEQYF. CDR3 in DNA: TGTGCCAGCAGCACAGGACAGGGTAACTACGAGCAGTACTTC. The chain is built from TRBV7-9 and TRBJ2-7; 8 nucleotides match TRBD1. CDR3 length: 14 residues. V gave up 5 bases and J gave up 3 bases; unmatched junction bases: 6. Germline V gene data show CDR1 as SEHNR and CDR2 as FQNEAQ (reference sequence).

The J gene is TRBJ2-3, the V gene TRBV24-1; the match to TRBD1 covers 7 bases. The germline CDR1 and CDR2 sequences are KGHDR and SFDVKD. V lost 4 bases, J lost 1 base, and 7 bases stayed unmatched. This CDR3 spans 16 amino acids. The DNA of the CDR3 is TGTGCCACCAGTGACCCCGGGACAGCACGCACAGATACGCAGTATTTT. This gives the protein CATSDPGTARTDTQYF.

The chain joins TRBV29-1 to TRBJ1-1; D might be TRBD1 (5 bases). V lost 6 bases, J lost 0 bases, and 8 bases lay in between. Germline V gene lookup returns CDR1 SQVTM and CDR2 ANQGSEA. The CDR3 contains 12 residues. CDR3 sequence reads: CSVRAMNTEAFF. CDR3 bases: TGCAGCGTCAGGGCGATGAACACTGAAGCTTTCTTT.

The CDR3 sequence: CASSPNVKTFSYNEQFF. The CDR3 bases are TGTGCCAGCAGTCCGAACGTGAAGACCTTCTCCTACAATGAGCAGTTCTTC. This sequence joins TRBV6-6 and TRBJ2-1; D gene ambiguous. Deletions cut 5 bases from V and 0 bases from J, with 17 bases between. The length of the CDR3 is 17 residues. The V gene's germline CDR1 is MNHNY and CDR2 SVGAGI (reference sequence).

With regard to this clonotype: One end of the junction does not line up with germline, which may come from a read error. This rearrangement joins TRBV6-2 or TRBV6-3 to TRBJ2-4; tentatively, D is TRBD1 (6 bases). CDR1 and CDR2 from the germline V gene are MNHEY and SVGEGT. The CDR3 contains 18 residues. The CDR3 nucleotides read TGTGCCGGCAGTTACCCTTCCGGACAGTCGATAGTCAAAAACATTCAGTACTTC. Its protein product is CAGSYPSGQSIVKNIQYF.

The chain combines TRBV6-1 with TRBJ1-2; D might be TRBD1 (5 bases). Germline V gene sequence: CDR1 MNHNS, CDR2 SASEGT. The V gene lost 0 bases and the J gene lost 8 bases, with 10 bases spanning the gap. The CDR3 covers 13 residues. The CDR3 DNA follows: TGTGCCAGCAGTGAAGCGGGGGACGCCGGCTACACCTTC. Its protein product is CASSEAGDAGYTF.

V is TRBV29-1 and J is TRBJ1-2, with D unclear. V was shortened by 2 bases and J by 6 bases, with 7 bases between the two germline ends. The CDR3 totals 11 residues. Germline loops: CDR1 SQVTM, CDR2 ANQGSEA. In nucleotides, the CDR3 is TGCAGCGTTGAAATAGGGAATGGCTACACCTTC. It encodes CSVEIGNGYTF.

The chain combines TRBV9 with TRBJ2-3, with 7 positions matching TRBD1. The germline V gene encodes CDR1 SGDLS and CDR2 YYNGEE. This CDR3 spans 16 amino acids. V was clipped by 0 bases and J by 1 base; unmatched bases: 5. CDR3 sequence reads: CASSVGTGVRTDTQYF. Written as DNA, the CDR3 is TGTGCCAGCAGCGTAGGAACAGGGGTCCGCACAGATACGCAGTATTTT.

The chain recombines TRBV20-1 with TRBJ2-1, with D unresolved. Looked up from germline, CDR1 is DFQATT and CDR2 is SNEGSKA (reference sequence). This CDR3 contains 15 residues. V was shortened by 1 base and J by 5 bases, with 15 bases between the two germline ends. As DNA, the CDR3 is TGCAGTGCTAGAGGACTCCTCAGTTTCGACAATGAGCAGTTCTTC. It is translated as CSARGLLSFDNEQFF.

The V call is TRBV7-2, the J call TRBJ2-5; tentative D call: TRBD1 (5 bases). The germline gives CDR1 SGHTA, CDR2 FQGNSA. The length of the CDR3 is 14 residues. Trimming took off 5 bases at V and 4 bases at J, with 14 bases between the two ends. The CDR3 is CASSPYGAAETQYF. The DNA of the CDR3 is TGTGCCAGCAGCCCCTATGGGGCCGCAGAGACCCAGTACTTC.

The chain carries TRBV7-2 and TRBJ2-7; tentative D call: TRBD2 (6 bases). The CDR3 runs 15 residues. From germline, CDR1 is SGHTA and CDR2 FQGNSA. The V gene lost 5 bases and the J gene lost 3 bases, with 17 bases spanning the gap. CDR3 DNA sequence: TGTGCCAGCAGCCCACCGCTCGGACTACACTACGAGCAGTACTTC. It translates to CASSPPLGLHYEQYF.

The V and J genes are TRBV4-2 and TRBJ1-4, with TRBD1 matching over 7 bases. Germline lookup yields CDR1 LGHNA and CDR2 YNFKEQ. V dropped 4 bases and J dropped 0; count of bases not matched to a gene: 5. The CDR3 is 16 amino acids. In DNA form, the CDR3 reads TGTGCCAGCAGCCCTATCGACAGGGCAACTAATGAAAAACTGTTTTTT. Translation: CASSPIDRATNEKLFF.

This sequence joins TRBV15 and TRBJ2-4; D perhaps matches TRBD1 (7 bases). The CDR3 runs 16 residues. The germline V and J ends were trimmed by 5 bases and 5 bases, with 19 bases remaining between them. The germline gives CDR1 LNHNV, CDR2 YYDKDF (reference sequence). The CDR3 nucleotides are TGTGCCACCAGCGGAGTCAGGGGGGTCGGCGAAAACATTCAGTACTTC. Translation: CATSGVRGVGENIQYF.

This chain joins TRBV6-1 and TRBJ1-5, with TRBD1 as a possible D gene (5 bases). Germline CDR1 MNHNS, CDR2 SASEGT. This CDR3 contains 15 residues. V gave up 6 bases and J gave up 2 bases, with 14 bases separating them. Here the CDR3 DNA reads TGTGCCAGCAGGGGTGGGACGATAGGCAATCAGCCCCAGCATTTT. It encodes CASRGGTIGNQPQHF.

This clonotype was seen a few times. J is TRBJ1-2 and V is TRBV24-1; D remains ambiguous. Germline loops: CDR1 KGHDR, CDR2 SFDVKD. The CDR3 runs 12 residues. V lost 0 bases to trimming and J lost 8 bases, with 6 bases between them. The CDR3 here is CATSDLASGYTF. The CDR3 DNA sequence: TGTGCCACCAGTGATTTGGCCAGCGGCTACACCTTC.